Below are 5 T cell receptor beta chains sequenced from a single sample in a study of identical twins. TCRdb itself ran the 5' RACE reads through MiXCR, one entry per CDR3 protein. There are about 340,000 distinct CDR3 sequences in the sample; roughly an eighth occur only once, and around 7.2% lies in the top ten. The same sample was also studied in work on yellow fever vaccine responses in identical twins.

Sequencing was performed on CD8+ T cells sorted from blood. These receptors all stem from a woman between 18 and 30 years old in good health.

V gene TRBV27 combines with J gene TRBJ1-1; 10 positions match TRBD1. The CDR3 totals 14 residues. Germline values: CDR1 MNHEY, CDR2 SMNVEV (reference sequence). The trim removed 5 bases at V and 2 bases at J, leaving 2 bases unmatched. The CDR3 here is CASSVTGGNTEAFF. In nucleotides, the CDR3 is TGTGCCAGCAGTGTGACAGGGGGCAACACTGAAGCTTTCTTT.

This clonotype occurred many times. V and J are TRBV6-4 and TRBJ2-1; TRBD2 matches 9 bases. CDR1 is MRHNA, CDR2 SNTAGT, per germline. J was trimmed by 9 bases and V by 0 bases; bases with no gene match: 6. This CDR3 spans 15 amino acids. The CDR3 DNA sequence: TGTGCCAGCAGTGACTCGGGGACTAGCTCGGGTGAGCAGTTCTTC. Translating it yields CASSDSGTSSGEQFF.

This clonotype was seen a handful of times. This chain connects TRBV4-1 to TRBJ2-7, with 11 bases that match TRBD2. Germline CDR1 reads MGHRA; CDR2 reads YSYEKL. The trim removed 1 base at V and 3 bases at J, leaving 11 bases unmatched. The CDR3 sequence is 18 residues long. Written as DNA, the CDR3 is TGCGCCAGCAGCCAAGTTCTAGCGGGAGGCCTCCTTTTCTACGAGCAGTACTTC. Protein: CASSQVLAGGLLFYEQYF.

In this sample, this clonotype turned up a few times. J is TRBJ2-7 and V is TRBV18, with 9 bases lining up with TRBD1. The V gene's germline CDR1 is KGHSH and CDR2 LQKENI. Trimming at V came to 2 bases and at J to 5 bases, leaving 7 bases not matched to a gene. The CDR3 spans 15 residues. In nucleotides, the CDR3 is TGTGCCAGCTCACCATCCGGGACAGGGCCTCACGAGCAGTACGTC. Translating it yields CASSPSGTGPHEQYV.

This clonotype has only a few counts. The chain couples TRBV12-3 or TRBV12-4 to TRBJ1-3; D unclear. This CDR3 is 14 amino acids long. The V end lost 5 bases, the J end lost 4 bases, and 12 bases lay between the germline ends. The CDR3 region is CASSPLYRGNTIYF. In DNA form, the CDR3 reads TGTGCCAGCAGTCCCTTATATCGGGGAAACACCATATATTTT.